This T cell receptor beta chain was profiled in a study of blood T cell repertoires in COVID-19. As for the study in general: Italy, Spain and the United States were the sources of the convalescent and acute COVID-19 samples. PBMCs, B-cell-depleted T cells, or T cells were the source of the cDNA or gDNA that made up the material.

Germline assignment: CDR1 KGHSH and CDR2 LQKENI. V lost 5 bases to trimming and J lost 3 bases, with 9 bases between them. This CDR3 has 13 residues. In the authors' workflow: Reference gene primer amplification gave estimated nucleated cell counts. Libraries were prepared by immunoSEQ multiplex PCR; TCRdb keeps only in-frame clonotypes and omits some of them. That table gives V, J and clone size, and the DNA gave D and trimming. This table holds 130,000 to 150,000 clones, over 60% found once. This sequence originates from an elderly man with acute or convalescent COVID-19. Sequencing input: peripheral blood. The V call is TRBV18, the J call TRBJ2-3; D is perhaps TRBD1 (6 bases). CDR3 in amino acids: CASSTDSTDTQYF. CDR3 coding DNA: TGTGCCAGCTCAACGGACAGTACAGATACGCAGTATTTT.